The 31 T cell receptor beta chains given below trace back to one sample, sequenced in a study of blood T cell repertoires in COVID-19 (dated by TCRdb to the early 2020s). Library prep was done by the immunoSEQ multiplex PCR assay. The clones in this table, taken by TCRdb from immuneACCESS, are in-frame only. Not every clone is retained; where verified, under half of the shortfall comes from an unresolved V gene, and the cause of the rest is unknown. The sample table records about 130,000 clones; around nine tenths of these occur just once. Approximately 4.3% of the sample lies in the top ten. The sample was peripheral blood. These receptors all come from a man aged 55 to 70 with COVID-19, enrolled during active disease.

The V gene is TRBV10-2, the J gene TRBJ1-2; 7 nucleotides line up with TRBD1. Germline trimming cut 0 bases from V and 4 bases from J; bases unmatched to any gene: 2. CDR3 length: 14 amino acids. Per germline, CDR1 WSHSY and CDR2 SAAADI. The CDR3 bases are TGCGCCAGCAGTGAGTCAGGGGGCGGCTATGGCTACACCTTC. It specifies CASSESGGGYGYTF.

The J gene is TRBJ1-1, the V gene TRBV5-5; no clear D. V was pared by 1 base and J by 3 bases, with 13 bases between. Germline CDR1 reads SGHKS; CDR2 reads YYEKEE (reference sequence). The CDR3 extends over 15 amino acids. Here the CDR3 reads CASSLSRLGYTEAFF. The CDR3 nucleotides are TGTGCCAGCAGCTTGAGTCGACTAGGGTACACTGAAGCTTTCTTT.

The chain carries TRBV6-2 or TRBV6-3 and TRBJ1-1, with 7 bases that match TRBD1. The V segment lost 5 bases and the J segment 8 bases; nucleotides outside the gene matches: 8. Germline V gene data show CDR1 as MNHEY and CDR2 as SVGEGT. This CDR3 spans 13 amino acids. The CDR3 region has the DNA TGTGCCAGCAGTCAGTTAGGGGACAGAGAAGCTTTCTTT. Protein product: CASSQLGDREAFF.

The rearrangement joins TRBV5-1 to TRBJ1-3; D might be TRBD1 (6 bases). With 0 bases removed from V and 7 bases from J, the gap between germline ends came to 14 bases. The CDR3 is made up of 15 amino acids. Germline V gene data show CDR1 as SGHRS and CDR2 as YFSETQ. CDR3 residues: CASSLGTAIGNTIYF. The CDR3 region has the DNA TGCGCCAGCAGCTTGGGGACAGCCATCGGTAACACCATATATTTT.

The V gene is TRBV29-1, the J gene TRBJ1-5; maybe TRBD1 (6 bases). V lost 4 bases and J 0 bases, leaving 10 bases between the germline ends. The germline V gene has CDR1 SQVTM and CDR2 ANQGSEA. CDR3 size: 14 residues. CDR3 loop: CSVGQGPSNQPQHF. Here the CDR3 DNA reads TGCAGCGTTGGCCAGGGGCCTAGCAATCAGCCCCAGCATTTT.

The gene calls are TRBV7-3 and TRBJ2-5, with TRBD2 as a possible D gene (7 bases). Trimming left V 1 base short and J 5 bases short, with 11 bases between. The CDR3 consists of 14 residues. Per germline, CDR1 SGHTA and CDR2 FQGTGA. CDR3 bases: TGTGCCAGCAGCTTAAGGGGGGGCTCGGAGACCCAGTACTTC. It specifies CASSLRGGSETQYF. Full variable domain (remainder filled in from reference TRBV7-3 and TRBJ2-5): GAGVSQTPSNKVTEKGKYVELRCDPISGHTALYWYRQSLGQGPEFLIYFQGTGAADDSGLPNDRFFAVRPEGSVSTLKIQRTERGDSAVYLCASSLRGGSETQYFGPGTRLLVL.

This clone was seen just once. This chain joins TRBV7-2 and TRBJ1-1, with 7 positions matching TRBD1. The CDR3 extends over 14 amino acids. J lost 5 bases, V lost 3 bases, and 6 bases had no gene match. Germline CDR1 reads SGHTA; CDR2 reads FQGNSA. The CDR3 nucleotides are TGTGCCAGCAGCTTGGTGACAGGGACTACTGAAGCTTTCTTT. Protein sequence: CASSLVTGTTEAFF.

The chain recombines TRBV9 with TRBJ2-3; D perhaps matches TRBD2 (5 bases). The CDR3 is 16 residues long. CDR1 is SGDLS and CDR2 is YYNGEE in the germline V gene. Trimming took off 4 bases at V and 3 bases at J, with 18 bases between the two ends. The CDR3 DNA reads as TGTGCCAGCAGCAACATTATACGGGGTAGGACAGATACGCAGTATTTT. Amino acid sequence: CASSNIIRGRTDTQYF.

The gene calls are TRBV29-1 and TRBJ2-3, with TRBD2 matching over 7 bases. In germline, CDR1 is SQVTM, CDR2 ANQGSEA. With V trimmed by 4 bases and J by 4 bases, 11 bases remained unmatched. This CDR3 contains 15 residues. As DNA, the CDR3 is TGCAGCGTTGCTCTAGCGGCCCCTCCCTCAGATACGCAGTATTTT. As protein: CSVALAAPPSDTQYF.

The V call is TRBV7-2, the J call TRBJ1-5; D gene uncertain. The V gene lost 3 bases and the J gene lost 3 bases, with 6 bases spanning the gap. CDR1 and CDR2 (germline): SGHTA, FQGNSA. The length of the CDR3 is 13 residues. CDR3 in amino acids: CASSFNVNQPQHF. Here the CDR3 DNA reads TGTGCCAGCAGCTTTAATGTCAATCAGCCCCAGCATTTT.

This chain uses TRBV9 with TRBJ1-3; D remains ambiguous. With 3 bases removed from V and 0 bases from J, the gap between germline ends came to 13 bases. The CDR3 is 16 amino acids. CDR1 SGDLS and CDR2 YYNGEE come from the germline V gene. The CDR3 loop reads CASSAAPGFSGNTIYF. The DNA for the CDR3 is TGTGCCAGCAGCGCAGCCCCAGGCTTCTCTGGAAACACCATATATTTT.

The gene calls are TRBV6-1 and TRBJ2-1; D not certain. CDR3 length equals 14 residues. Germline-derived CDR1 and CDR2 are MNHNS and SASEGT. With 3 bases removed from V and 9 bases from J, the gap between germline ends came to 15 bases. The CDR3 loop reads CASSDLQVQGEQFF. CDR3 sequence (DNA): TGTGCCAGCAGTGACCTGCAGGTCCAAGGTGAGCAGTTCTTC.

As for this clone: The same CDR3 arises from other DNA sequences in this sample as well. The chain employs TRBV9 and TRBJ1-5; TRBD1 matches at 11 bases. Germline trimming cut 7 bases from V and 6 bases from J; bases unmatched to any gene: 3. Germline CDR1 SGDLS, CDR2 YYNGEE. The CDR3 length is 13 residues. CDR3 amino acids: CASSGQGGQPQHF. Written as DNA, the CDR3 is TGTGCCAGCTCGGGACAGGGGGGTCAGCCCCAGCATTTT.

This chain uses TRBV6-5 with TRBJ1-1; 8 bases are shared with TRBD1. Looked up from germline, CDR1 is MNHEY and CDR2 is SVGAGI. This CDR3 is 13 amino acids long. The CDR3 protein is CASGGERGTEAFF. The DNA for the CDR3 is TGTGCATCAGGGGGCGAAAGGGGCACTGAAGCTTTCTTT.

This clone showed up just a few times. This sequence joins TRBV30 and TRBJ2-2; no reliable D call. The CDR3 spans 13 residues. The V end lost 5 bases, the J end lost 0 bases, and 7 bases lay between the germline ends. Germline V CDR1 and CDR2: GTSNPN, SVGIG (reference sequence). As DNA, the CDR3 is TGTGCCTGGGCGACATCGAACACCGGGGAGCTGTTTTTT. Its protein is CAWATSNTGELFF. Complete variable domain (other parts from reference TRBV30 and TRBJ2-2): SQTIHQWPATLVQPVGSPLSLECTVEGTSNPNLYWYRQAAGRGLQLLFYSVGIGQISSEVPQNLSASRPQDRQFILSSKKLLLSDSGFYLCAWATSNTGELFFGEGSRLTVL.

The genes are TRBV5-1 and TRBJ1-1; D call uncertain. The length of the CDR3 is 13 residues. V gave up 1 base and J gave up 7 bases, with 11 bases separating them. CDR1 SGHRS and CDR2 YFSETQ come from the germline V gene. Here the CDR3 DNA reads TGCGCCAGCAGCTTGACGGGGAATGATGAAGCTTTCTTT. This encodes CASSLTGNDEAFF.

V usage is TRBV7-8 and J usage is TRBJ1-1, with D unresolved. The CDR3 spans 14 residues. Trimming took 1 base from V and 1 from J, leaving 7 bases between them. Looked up from germline, CDR1 is SGHVS and CDR2 is FQNEAQ. The DNA for the CDR3 is TGTGCCAGCAGCTTAGGCAACGGGAACACTGAAGCTTTCTTT. The encoded protein is CASSLGNGNTEAFF.

The J gene is TRBJ2-3, the V gene TRBV7-8; no clear D. Trimming removed 1 base at V and 4 bases at J, with 9 bases between. CDR3 length: 14 residues. The germline V gene encodes CDR1 SGHVS and CDR2 FQNEAQ. CDR3 in DNA: TGTGCCAGCAGCTTAGTTCGAGAAGCAGATACGCAGTATTTT. Protein: CASSLVREADTQYF.

J is TRBJ2-7 and V is TRBV5-6, with D possibly being TRBD1 (5 bases). The germline gives CDR1 SGHDT, CDR2 YYEEEE. Trimming took 4 bases from V and 6 from J, leaving 14 bases between them. The CDR3 is 13 amino acids. The CDR3 DNA follows: TGTGCCAGCAGCCACCCAGGGTCGGGCGAGCAGTACTTC. Translated: CASSHPGSGEQYF.

The chain employs TRBV19 and TRBJ1-1; weak D call: TRBD1 (5 bases). The CDR3 is 12 amino acids. Germline V CDR1 and CDR2: LNHDA, SQIVND (reference sequence). Trimming stripped 7 bases from V and 9 bases from J, with 15 bases between. The CDR3 sequence is CASKNQGEKAFF. As DNA, the CDR3 is TGTGCCAGTAAGAACCAGGGTGAAAAAGCTTTCTTT. Together with reference TRBV19 and TRBJ1-1, the CDR3 gives the full variable domain: DGGITQSPKYLFRKEGQNVTLSCEQNLNHDAMYWYRQDPGQGLRLIYYSQIVNDFQKGDIAEGYSVSREKKESFPLTVTSAQKNPTAFYLCASKNQGEKAFFGQGTRLTVV.

The chain is built from TRBV5-1 and TRBJ2-3, with 13 nucleotides matching TRBD2. The CDR3 totals 17 residues. The junction had 4 bases not matched to a gene; V was cut back by 2 bases and J by 1 base. CDR1 and CDR2 (germline): SGHRS, YFSETQ. CDR3 in amino acids: CASSLGLAGEGTDTQYF. CDR3 nucleotides: TGCGCCAGCAGCTTAGGACTAGCGGGGGAGGGCACAGATACGCAGTATTTT.

The chain carries TRBV5-6 and TRBJ2-7, with D tentatively TRBD1 (5 bases). Germline CDR1 is SGHDT and CDR2 is YYEEEE. CDR3 length: 13 amino acids. The V end was cut by 2 bases, the J end by 5 bases, with 11 bases between. The chain's CDR3 is CASSFGRAHEQYF. CDR3 bases: TGTGCCAGCAGCTTCGGCAGGGCCCACGAGCAGTACTTC. Filled out from reference TRBV5-6 and TRBJ2-7, the complete variable domain reads DAGVTQSPTHLIKTRGQQVTLRCSPKSGHDTVSWYQQALGQGPQFIFQYYEEEERQRGNFPDRFSGHQFPNYSSELNVNALLLGDSALYLCASSFGRAHEQYFGPGTRLTVT.

The chain links TRBV11-2 to TRBJ2-5; D is possibly TRBD2 (7 bases). Trimming took 0 bases from V and 2 from J, leaving 16 bases between them. Looked up from germline, CDR1 is SGHAT and CDR2 is FQNNGV. The CDR3 spans 17 residues. CDR3 coding DNA: TGTGCCAGCAGCTTAGATCGAGGGGGGGCATTGCAAGAGACCCAGTACTTC. This encodes CASSLDRGGALQETQYF.

The CDR3: CATSRNRGNQPQHF. DNA for the CDR3: TGTGCCACCAGCAGAAACCGGGGGAACCAGCCCCAGCATTTT. The genes are TRBV15 and TRBJ1-5; the D gene is possibly TRBD1 (5 bases). The CDR3 runs to 14 residues. Germline loops: CDR1 LNHNV, CDR2 YYDKDF (reference sequence). Trimming removed 2 bases at V and 7 bases at J, with 12 bases between.

The chain combines TRBV6-5 with TRBJ2-1, with a tentative D call TRBD2 (6 bases). Deletions cut 2 bases from V and 6 bases from J, with 14 bases between. Germline values: CDR1 MNHEY, CDR2 SVGAGI. CDR3 length: 15 residues. CDR3 amino acids: CASSYGGVVSNEQFF. CDR3 coding DNA: TGTGCCAGCAGTTACGGAGGGGTTGTTAGCAATGAGCAGTTCTTC.

The chain recombines TRBV3-1 (or the pseudogene TRBV3-2) with TRBJ2-3, with 14 bases matching TRBD2. The germline gives CDR1 LGHDT, CDR2 YNNKEL (reference sequence). After removal of 4 bases from V and 4 bases from J, the junction contained 1 base not matched to a gene. This CDR3 has 15 amino acids. The CDR3 loop reads CASSRLAGGADTQYF. In nucleotides, the CDR3 is TGTGCCAGCAGCCGACTAGCGGGGGGGGCAGATACGCAGTATTTT.

The CDR3 DNA is TGTGCCAGCAGTTTATCGTGGACAGGGGTTGGTAATGGCTACACCTTC. This translates into CASSLSWTGVGNGYTF. The chain has TRBV27 and TRBJ1-2, with TRBD1 matching over 9 bases. The CDR3 totals 16 residues. CDR1 and CDR2 from the germline V gene are MNHEY and SMNVEV (reference sequence). The V segment lost 0 bases and the J segment 6 bases; nucleotides outside the gene matches: 8.

This chain links TRBV3-1 (or the pseudogene TRBV3-2) with TRBJ2-5; the D gene is possibly TRBD2 (5 bases). This CDR3 contains 19 residues. The V gene's germline CDR1 is LGHDT and CDR2 YNNKEL (reference sequence). The V gene lost 2 bases and the J gene lost 1 base, with 23 bases spanning the gap. The CDR3 nucleotides are TGTGCCAGCAGCCAACTGCGGACTTCGGTACGACACACCCAAGAGACCCAGTACTTC. It specifies CASSQLRTSVRHTQETQYF.

This rearrangement joins TRBV19 to TRBJ1-1; no clear D gene. CDR3 length: 12 residues. The V and J ends lost 7 bases and 4 bases respectively, with 10 bases between them. The germline V gene has CDR1 LNHDA and CDR2 SQIVND (reference sequence). CDR3 in amino acids: CASNNRLTEAFF. The CDR3 DNA reads as TGTGCCAGTAATAATCGTCTCACTGAAGCTTTCTTT.

This sequence joins TRBV4-1 and TRBJ1-4; TRBD1 aligns across 8 bases. Germline CDR1 reads MGHRA; CDR2 reads YSYEKL. This CDR3 has 15 residues. The V segment lost 5 bases and the J segment 8 bases; nucleotides outside the gene matches: 10. This chain's CDR3 is CASSMSGTGGEKLFF. In nucleotides, the CDR3 is TGCGCCAGCAGCATGAGTGGGACAGGTGGAGAAAAACTGTTTTTT.

This chain uses TRBV12-3 or TRBV12-4 with TRBJ2-7, with D possibly matching TRBD2 (5 bases). Trimming left V 5 bases short and J 7 bases short, with 15 bases between. The CDR3 spans 13 residues. The CDR3 protein is CASSLSARGEQYF. The CDR3 DNA is TGTGCCAGCAGTCTCTCCGCCCGAGGGGAGCAGTACTTC.